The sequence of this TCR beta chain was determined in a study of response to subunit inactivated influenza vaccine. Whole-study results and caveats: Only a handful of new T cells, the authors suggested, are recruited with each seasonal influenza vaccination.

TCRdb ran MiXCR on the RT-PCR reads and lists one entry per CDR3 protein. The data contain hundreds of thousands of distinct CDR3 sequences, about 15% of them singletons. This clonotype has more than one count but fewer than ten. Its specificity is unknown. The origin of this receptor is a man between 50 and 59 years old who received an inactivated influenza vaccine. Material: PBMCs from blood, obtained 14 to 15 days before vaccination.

The CDR3 DNA sequence: TGTGCCAGCAGTTACGGCAGGTCGGAAAAACTGTTTTTT. Encoded protein: CASSYGRSEKLFF. The chain uses TRBV6-5 and TRBJ1-4; no clear D gene. The CDR3 contains 13 residues. Germline V gene data show CDR1 as MNHEY and CDR2 as SVGAGI. V lost 2 bases and J lost 8, with 9 bases in between.